The 12 T cell receptor beta chains presented below share a single source sample, sequenced in a study of T cell responses to AZD1222 COVID-19 vaccine. TCRdb keeps only in-frame clones here, not all; method: immunoSEQ multiplex PCR. This table holds 100,000 to 140,000 clones, 70% to 90% found once. The specimen comprised peripheral blood, sampled 28 days after the second AZD1222 dose. These TCRs come from an adult who received the AZD1222 COVID-19 vaccine.

The chain joins TRBV6-4 to TRBJ1-5; D not resolved. Deletions cut 2 bases from V and 7 bases from J, with 9 bases between. The CDR3 extends over 13 amino acids. Germline lookup yields CDR1 MRHNA and CDR2 SNTAGT. The CDR3 sequence: CASSDQGGQPQHF. The CDR3 region has the DNA TGTGCCAGCAGTGACCAAGGAGGACAGCCCCAGCATTTT.

This chain links TRBV5-5 with TRBJ2-7, with D perhaps TRBD1 (6 bases). This CDR3 has 14 amino acids. Germline V gene lookup returns CDR1 SGHKS and CDR2 YYEKEE (reference sequence). V was shortened by 4 bases and J by 3 bases, with 14 bases between the two germline ends. The CDR3 here is CASSRLQGHYEQYF. The CDR3 region has the DNA TGTGCCAGCAGCCGTCTACAGGGACACTACGAGCAGTACTTC.

The gene calls are TRBV6-1 and TRBJ2-7; D is perhaps TRBD1 (6 bases). V was cut by 0 bases and J by 2 bases, with 14 bases left in between. Germline assignment: CDR1 MNHNS and CDR2 SASEGT. The CDR3 is made up of 16 amino acids. The CDR3, as DNA: TGTGCCAGCAGTGAAGCTCGGACAGCTTACACCTACGAGCAGTACTTC. It translates to CASSEARTAYTYEQYF.

In DNA form, the CDR3 reads TGTGCCAGCAAGTCGCCCCGGCGGGGGGCACGCAATCAGCCCCAGCATTTT. Translating it yields CASKSPRRGARNQPQHF. The J gene is TRBJ1-5, the V gene TRBV27, with D perhaps matching TRBD1 (6 bases). The CDR3 consists of 17 residues. Germline V gene lookup returns CDR1 MNHEY and CDR2 SMNVEV (reference sequence). Trimming took off 7 bases at V and 2 bases at J, with 21 bases between the two ends.

The chain combines TRBV5-7 with TRBJ2-3; TRBD2 matches 9 bases. TRBV5-7 is marked as an open reading frame, function uncertain. V lost 0 bases, J lost 0 bases, and 11 bases stayed unmatched. This CDR3 is built from 19 residues. The CDR3 region has the DNA TGTGCCAGCAGCTTGGAGGTGGAGCGGGGGGCCTTAAGCACAGATACGCAGTATTTT. This codes for CASSLEVERGALSTDTQYF.

V gene TRBV7-8 combines with J gene TRBJ1-1; D is uncertain. This CDR3 contains 11 residues. The germline V and J ends were trimmed by 1 base and 7 bases, with 4 bases remaining between them. Germline V CDR1 and CDR2: SGHVS, FQNEAQ. The chain's CDR3 is CASSLEGEAFF. In DNA form, the CDR3 reads TGTGCCAGCAGCTTAGAAGGTGAAGCTTTCTTT.

This rearrangement joins TRBV2 to TRBJ2-2; tentatively, D is TRBD1 (6 bases). The CDR3 contains 16 residues. Per the germline V gene, CDR1 is SNHLY and CDR2 is FYNNEI. V shed 1 base and J shed 1 base, with 10 bases lying between them. For the CDR3, the DNA is TGTGCCAGCAGTGAAGTGGGGACAAAGAACACCGGGGAGCTGTTTTTT. Its translation is CASSEVGTKNTGELFF.

The rearrangement joins TRBV7-8 to TRBJ2-1, with D perhaps assigned TRBD1 or TRBD2 (5 bases each). Trimming left V 3 bases short and J 9 bases short, with 6 bases between. The germline V gene has CDR1 SGHVS and CDR2 FQNEAQ. The CDR3 runs 11 residues. The CDR3 region is CASSLRGEQFF. CDR3 coding DNA: TGTGCCAGCAGCTTGAGGGGTGAGCAGTTCTTC.

The chain has TRBV4-2 and TRBJ2-5, with 9 bases identical to TRBD1. The CDR3 has 15 amino acids. Germline V gene lookup returns CDR1 LGHNA and CDR2 YNFKEQ. V shed 1 base and J 4 bases; nucleotides not matched to a gene: 4. The CDR3 bases are TGTGCCAGCAGCCAAGGGGACAGGGATGGAGAGACCCAGTACTTC. Its protein product is CASSQGDRDGETQYF.

As for this clone: One junction end does not reproduce the germline sequence, and a read error may be involved. The chain recombines TRBV27 with TRBJ2-7; D not certain. CDR1 MNHEY and CDR2 SMNVEV come from the germline V gene (reference sequence). The CDR3 sequence is 14 residues long. The CDR3 coding sequence is TGTGCCAGCAGCTTATCGGTAGATTACTACGAGCAGTACTTC. Encoded protein: CASSLSVDYYEQYF.

V and J are TRBV1 and TRBJ1-6; the table's D call, TRBD1, was not checked against the DNA. TRBV1 is recorded as a pseudogene. There are 21 residues in the CDR3. CDR3 bases: TGCACCAGCAGCCAAGATATTGGCTCGGTCCGGGACAGGGTGGTTCGGTCACCCCTCCACTTT. Protein: CTSSQDIGSVRDRVVRSPLHF.

The chain links TRBV15 to TRBJ1-3; no clear D. The CDR3 is 14 amino acids. Germline-derived CDR1 and CDR2 are LNHNV and YYDKDF (reference sequence). V was clipped by 0 bases and J by 0 bases, with 3 bases between them. The CDR3 bases are TGTGCCACCAGCAGAGACTACTCTGGAAACACCATATATTTT. Its protein product is CATSRDYSGNTIYF.